Below are 8 T cell receptor beta chains sequenced from a single sample in a study of T cell responses to AZD1222 COVID-19 vaccine. Some clones are missing from TCRdb's copy, which holds only in-frame ones; the method was immunoSEQ multiplex PCR. The repertoire consists of more than 85,000 clones, with about 89% occurring once and the leading ten covering about 7.5%. The material sequenced was peripheral blood, taken on day 0 of AZD1222 vaccination. These receptor sequences come from an adult in good health.

V gene TRBV7-9 combines with J gene TRBJ1-4, with 9 nucleotides matching TRBD1. V lost 4 bases, J lost 7 bases, and 7 bases stayed unmatched. The CDR3 totals 15 residues. Germline CDR1 is SEHNR and CDR2 is FQNEAQ (reference sequence). The CDR3 DNA sequence: TGTGCCAGCAGCTATCCCGGGACAGGGCTTGAAAAACTGTTTTTT. It translates to CASSYPGTGLEKLFF.

The J gene is TRBJ2-2, the V gene TRBV5-6, with a possible D match to TRBD1 (6 bases). The germline CDR1 and CDR2 sequences are SGHDT and YYEEEE. This CDR3 spans 18 amino acids. V lost 4 bases and J lost 1, with 20 bases in between. The CDR3 DNA reads TGTGCCAGCAGCCCGACGCCTTACAGGGAACAGAACACCGGGGAGCTGTTTTTT. This sequence encodes CASSPTPYREQNTGELFF.

The chain combines TRBV10-2 with TRBJ2-1; possible D gene TRBD2, 5 bases. The ends were cut back, 5 bases at V and 5 bases at J, with 10 bases in the middle. This CDR3 comprises 13 residues. The germline CDR1 and CDR2 sequences are WSHSY and SAAADI. DNA of the CDR3: TGCGCCAGCAGTCCGGGGTGGAACAATGAGCAGTTCTTC. This translates into CASSPGWNNEQFF.

About this clone: At one boundary the junction diverges from the germline segment, which might be a read error. The chain recombines TRBV4-1 with TRBJ1-2, with 7 positions matching TRBD1. The CDR3 loop spans 17 amino acids. Germline V gene sequence: CDR1 MGHRA, CDR2 YSYEKL. In DNA, the CDR3 is TGCGCCAGCAGCCAAGGGGAGGGGGCAGGGGGGTGGTATGGCTACATCTTC. It specifies CASSQGEGAGGWYGYIF.

The CDR3 DNA sequence: TGTGCCAGCACCTCGGGGACCTCTGGAAACACCATATATTTT. Translation gives CASTSGTSGNTIYF. V usage is TRBV28 and J usage is TRBJ1-3; possible D gene TRBD1, 5 bases. V was clipped by 7 bases and J by 0 bases, with 10 bases between them. Germline V lookup: CDR1 MDHEN, CDR2 SYDVKM. This CDR3 spans 14 amino acids.

Turning to this clone: Other DNA sequences in this specimen translate into the identical CDR3. The V gene is TRBV9, the J gene TRBJ1-1; 7 bases map to TRBD1. Trimming removed 2 bases from V and 1 base from J; junction bases left unmatched: 2. The CDR3 extends over 14 amino acids. CDR1 is SGDLS and CDR2 is YYNGEE in the germline V gene. DNA of the CDR3: TGTGCCAGCAGCGTCACAGGGGCGAACACTGAAGCTTTCTTT. It translates to CASSVTGANTEAFF.

This clone was found a few times. This sequence joins TRBV7-2 and TRBJ2-2, with 8 positions matching TRBD2. The CDR3 covers 17 residues. The germline V gene encodes CDR1 SGHTA and CDR2 FQGNSA. Trimming removed 1 base from V and 7 bases from J; junction bases left unmatched: 11. CDR3 residues: CASSLDSGLVINGELFF. The CDR3 region has the DNA TGTGCCAGCAGCTTAGACTCGGGACTAGTCATTAACGGGGAGCTGTTTTTT.

The V gene is TRBV7-2, the J gene TRBJ1-3, with D possibly being TRBD1 (5 bases). The CDR3 runs 15 residues. The germline gives CDR1 SGHTA, CDR2 FQGNSA. V shed 5 bases and J shed 0 bases, with 11 bases lying between them. The CDR3 region is CASSPQGASGNTIYF. DNA for the CDR3: TGTGCCAGCAGCCCTCAAGGGGCCTCTGGAAACACCATATATTTT.